This T cell receptor beta chain emerged from a study of CD8 T cells in Susac syndrome. Reverse transcription of 0.5 to 1 ug RNA was performed with random hexamers. It was immunoSEQ multiplex PCR that amplified TCR beta CDR3 across 54 Vbeta and 13 Jbeta. TCRdb reprocessed the immunoSEQ multiplex PCR reads via MiXCR and lists one record per CDR3 protein. The sample has roughly 110,000 distinct CDR3 sequences, about 90% seen once. Negative isolation was used for CD8+ and CD4+ T cells and FACS enrichment for TEMRA cells. The J segment lost 4 bases and the V segment lost 0 bases, leaving 18 bases of the junction unmatched. The length of the CDR3 is 21 residues. Germline CDR1 MNHNS, CDR2 SASEGT.

V gene TRBV6-1 combines with J gene TRBJ1-5, with 10 bases that match TRBD1. The TCR was taken from a human donor in good health. Sample: CD8+ T cells from PBMCs. The CDR3 is CASSEALPWMTGGLRNQPQHF. The CDR3 DNA reads as TGTGCCAGCAGTGAAGCGCTTCCTTGGATGACAGGGGGCCTCCGGAATCAGCCCCAGCATTTT.